The rows below give T cell receptor beta chains drawn from one sample of a study of technical replicates of blood from a handful of donors. TCRdb's copy holds only in-frame clones and misses some; the assay was immunoSEQ multiplex PCR. The data contain approximately 95,000 clones, about 95% of them singletons. The specimen was T cells isolated from PBMCs. These receptors came from a human donor in good health. The CDR3 runs from the conserved cysteine through the conserved F or W. The D gene is left open where the match is weak. The size field is filled for only some rows; it gives once, few, many or a size class.

D gene: .; J gene: TRBJ2-1; V gene: TRBV7-8; clone size: .; CDR3 protein: CASSLGDNEQFF; CDR3 DNA: TGTGCCAGCAGCCTCGGGGACAATGAGCAGTTCTTC
D gene: TRBD2; J gene: TRBJ2-7; V gene: TRBV7-3; clone size: .; CDR3 protein: CASSSRLAGGPEQYF; CDR3 DNA: TGTGCCAGCAGCTCCCGACTAGCGGGAGGGCCCGAGCAGTACTTC
D gene: TRBD2; J gene: TRBJ2-7; V gene: TRBV19; clone size: once; CDR3 protein: CASSILAGVNEQYF; CDR3 DNA: TGTGCCAGTAGTATATTAGCGGGAGTGAACGAGCAGTACTTC
D gene: .; J gene: TRBJ2-7; V gene: TRBV5-1; clone size: once; CDR3 protein: CASRATGSSYEQYF; CDR3 DNA: TGCGCCAGCAGGGCCACGGGGAGCTCCTACGAGCAGTACTTC
D gene: .; J gene: TRBJ1-2; V gene: TRBV29-1; clone size: .; CDR3 protein: CSVIKGGGGYTF; CDR3 DNA: TGCAGCGTTATAAAGGGAGGTGGTGGCTACACCTTC
D gene: TRBD2; J gene: TRBJ2-1; V gene: TRBV27; clone size: .; CDR3 protein: CASSFSLAGGLFGQFF; CDR3 DNA: TGTGCCAGCAGTTTCTCACTAGCGGGAGGCTTATTCGGGCAGTTCTTC
D gene: .; J gene: TRBJ1-1; V gene: TRBV12-1; clone size: .; CDR3 protein: CATMVRLDTEAFF; CDR3 DNA: TGTGCCACTATGGTCCGTCTGGACACTGAAGCTTTCTTT
D gene: .; J gene: TRBJ2-7; V gene: TRBV4-2; clone size: .; CDR3 protein: CASSQRGYEQYF; CDR3 DNA: TGTGCCAGCAGCCAAAGGGGCTACGAGCAGTACTTC
D gene: TRBD1; J gene: TRBJ2-3; V gene: TRBV7-2; clone size: .; CDR3 protein: CASSLVGTGGLADTQYF; CDR3 DNA: TGTGCCAGCAGCTTAGTCGGGACAGGGGGATTAGCAGATACGCAGTATTTT
D gene: .; J gene: TRBJ2-1; V gene: TRBV11-3; clone size: .; CDR3 protein: CASSPVGNEQFF; CDR3 DNA: TGTGCCAGCAGCCCCGTCGGGAATGAGCAGTTCTTC
D gene: TRBD1; J gene: TRBJ1-1; V gene: TRBV11-2; clone size: .; CDR3 protein: CASRGYRGRTEAFF; CDR3 DNA: TGTGCCAGCAGAGGGTACAGGGGAAGGACTGAAGCTTTCTTT
D gene: .; J gene: TRBJ2-1; V gene: TRBV9; clone size: .; CDR3 protein: CASKSSLYNEQFF; CDR3 DNA: TGTGCCAGCAAATCTTCCCTATACAATGAGCAGTTCTTC
D gene: TRBD2; J gene: TRBJ2-7; V gene: TRBV7-2; clone size: .; CDR3 protein: CASSSLAGTPSEQYF; CDR3 DNA: TGTGCCAGCAGTTCTCTAGCGGGAACCCCTAGCGAGCAGTACTTC
D gene: .; J gene: TRBJ2-7; V gene: TRBV28; clone size: .; CDR3 protein: CASSLSHGYEQYF; CDR3 DNA: TGTGCCAGCAGTTTATCACATGGCTACGAGCAGTACTTC
D gene: TRBD2; J gene: TRBJ2-2; V gene: TRBV5-4; clone size: .; CDR3 protein: CASTLGLAAPNTGELFF; CDR3 DNA: TGTGCCAGCACCTTGGGGCTAGCGGCCCCGAACACCGGGGAGCTGTTTTTT
D gene: .; J gene: TRBJ2-2; V gene: TRBV29-1; clone size: .; CDR3 protein: CSVDRQSGELFF; CDR3 DNA: TGCAGCGTTGATCGACAGTCCGGGGAGCTGTTTTTT
D gene: .; J gene: TRBJ2-6; V gene: TRBV9; clone size: .; CDR3 protein: CASSSGAVTGANVLTF; CDR3 DNA: TGTGCCAGCAGCTCAGGGGCGGTCACTGGGGCCAACGTCCTGACTTTC
D gene: TRBD1; J gene: TRBJ1-2; V gene: TRBV9; clone size: few; CDR3 protein: CASSDTGTGGDGYTF; CDR3 DNA: TGTGCCAGCAGCGATACCGGGACAGGGGGCGATGGCTACACCTTC
D gene: TRBD1; J gene: TRBJ2-6; V gene: TRBV5-4; clone size: .; CDR3 protein: CASSSPGTASFGANVLTF; CDR3 DNA: TGTGCCAGCAGCTCGCCCGGGACAGCTTCCTTCGGGGCCAACGTCCTGACTTTC
D gene: TRBD1; J gene: TRBJ2-7; V gene: TRBV7-9; clone size: .; CDR3 protein: CASSGGTGRSYEQYF; CDR3 DNA: TGTGCCAGCAGCGGGGGGACAGGGCGCTCCTACGAGCAGTACTTC
D gene: .; J gene: TRBJ1-1; V gene: TRBV4-3; clone size: .; CDR3 protein: CASSHLGVDTEAFF; CDR3 DNA: TGCGCCAGCAGCCACCTAGGGGTAGACACTGAAGCTTTCTTT
D gene: .; J gene: TRBJ1-1; V gene: TRBV14; clone size: .; CDR3 protein: CASSHSHRAPEAFF; CDR3 DNA: TGTGCCAGCAGCCATTCCCACAGGGCCCCTGAAGCTTTCTTT
D gene: .; J gene: TRBJ2-7; V gene: TRBV7-9; clone size: once; CDR3 protein: CASSFIRGKAYEQYF; CDR3 DNA: TGTGCCAGCAGCTTCATCAGGGGAAAAGCCTACGAGCAGTACTTC